The 15 T cell receptor beta chains reported below all come from one sample, sequenced in a study of ipilimumab plus nivolumab after autologous stem cell transplantation. TCRdb's table, derived via immunoSEQ multiplex PCR, lists solely in-frame clones and lacks some. This table holds 20,000 to 25,000 clones, roughly 69% found once. The sequences come from PBMCs, collected in a trial of ipilimumab plus nivolumab as post-transplant consolidation. All receptors come from a male donor with diffuse large B-cell lymphoma.

This clone rates as medium-sized. V usage is TRBV30 and J usage is TRBJ2-3, with D uncertain. The CDR3 length is 12 residues. V was shortened by 0 bases and J by 11 bases, with 12 bases between the two germline ends. Germline CDR1 and CDR2: GTSNPN and SVGIG (reference sequence). The CDR3 loop is CAWSVGPIRQYF. The CDR3 coding sequence is TGTGCCTGGAGTGTTGGGCCGATCAGGCAGTATTTT.

V gene TRBV5-1 combines with J gene TRBJ1-1, with unresolved D. Germline V CDR1 and CDR2: SGHRS, YFSETQ. Trimming stripped 4 bases from V and 12 bases from J, with 16 bases between. The CDR3 runs to 12 residues. The CDR3 bases are TGCGCCAGCAGCCGTGAGGGAGGAAGTACTTTCTTT. Its translation: CASSREGGSTFF.

The rearrangement links TRBV20-1 to TRBJ1-2; D is unresolved. Per germline, CDR1 DFQATT and CDR2 SNEGSKA (reference sequence). With 6 bases removed from V and 2 bases from J, the gap between germline ends came to 7 bases. The CDR3 has 11 amino acids. CDR3 sequence (DNA): TGCAGTGCGCACAGCAACTATGGCTACACCTTC. It specifies CSAHSNYGYTF.

This rearrangement joins TRBV5-1 to TRBJ2-7; the match to TRBD2 covers 9 bases. The CDR3 totals 20 residues. CDR1 is SGHRS and CDR2 is YFSETQ in the germline V gene. V was clipped by 2 bases and J by 0 bases; unmatched bases: 18. CDR3 nucleotides: TGCGCCAGCAGCTTTACGACTCTAGCGGGATTCGGGAAAAGCTCCTACGAGCAGTACTTC. Its protein is CASSFTTLAGFGKSSYEQYF.

A few counts support this clone. The rearrangement uses TRBV5-1 and TRBJ2-7, with D hard to call. The CDR3 contains 14 residues. Looked up from germline, CDR1 is SGHRS and CDR2 is YFSETQ. V lost 4 bases, J lost 5 bases, and 16 bases lay in between. CDR3 amino acids: CASSPQVTSHEQYF. The DNA of the CDR3 is TGCGCCAGCAGCCCCCAGGTTACTTCCCACGAGCAGTACTTC.

The chain uses TRBV29-1 and TRBJ2-1; TRBD2 agrees at 9 bases. Trimming removed 2 bases from V and 8 bases from J; junction bases left unmatched: 4. The CDR3 extends over 13 amino acids. Germline CDR1 and CDR2: SQVTM and ANQGSEA. The CDR3 spells CSVERPSGDEQFF. In DNA, the CDR3 is TGCAGCGTTGAAAGGCCTAGCGGGGATGAGCAGTTCTTC.

This clone was seen just once. This rearrangement joins TRBV12-5 to TRBJ1-1, with TRBD1 matching 8 bases. Germline V CDR1 and CDR2: LGHNT, FRNRAP. CDR3 length: 16 amino acids. Losses at the gene ends were 1 base for V and 3 bases for J; bases not matched to a gene: 7. CDR3 in amino acids: CASGLASTGVDTEAFF. In nucleotides, the CDR3 is TGTGCTAGTGGTTTGGCCTCGACAGGGGTCGACACTGAAGCTTTCTTT.

The rearrangement uses TRBV9 and TRBJ2-2, with a weak D call TRBD2 (5 bases). With 2 bases removed from V and 6 bases from J, the gap between germline ends came to 5 bases. There are 12 residues in the CDR3. The V gene's germline CDR1 is SGDLS and CDR2 YYNGEE. The CDR3 sequence is CASSVRAGELFF. CDR3 sequence (DNA): TGTGCCAGCAGCGTGAGGGCCGGGGAGCTGTTTTTT. Full variable domain (remainder filled in from reference TRBV9 and TRBJ2-2): DSGVTQTPKHLITATGQRVTLRCSPRSGDLSVYWYQQSLDQGLQFLIQYYNGEERAKGNILERFSAQQFPDLHSELNLSSLELGDSALYFCASSVRAGELFFGEGSRLTVL.

This clone was detected only once. The chain has TRBV9 and TRBJ1-3; 7 bases fit TRBD1. Trimming at V came to 3 bases and at J to 4 bases, leaving 4 bases not matched to a gene. The CDR3 contains 14 residues. Germline-derived CDR1 and CDR2 are SGDLS and YYNGEE. The CDR3 here is CASSETGSGNTIYF. In DNA, the CDR3 is TGTGCCAGCAGCGAGACAGGGTCAGGAAACACCATATATTTT. The whole variable domain, remainder taken from reference TRBV9 and TRBJ1-3, is DSGVTQTPKHLITATGQRVTLRCSPRSGDLSVYWYQQSLDQGLQFLIQYYNGEERAKGNILERFSAQQFPDLHSELNLSSLELGDSALYFCASSETGSGNTIYFGEGSWLTVV.

The chain employs TRBV30 and TRBJ2-5; 12 bases align to TRBD2. The germline V gene encodes CDR1 GTSNPN and CDR2 SVGIG (reference sequence). The CDR3 runs to 16 residues. V was clipped by 2 bases and J by 4 bases; unmatched bases: 8. The CDR3 loop is CAWSPLAGGHLETQYF. The CDR3 region has the DNA TGTGCCTGGAGTCCACTAGCGGGGGGTCATTTAGAGACCCAGTACTTC.

The chain employs TRBV5-5 and TRBJ1-5; D may be TRBD1 (5 bases). Trimming shortened V by 1 base and J by 4 bases, and 15 bases separated the two germline ends. The germline V gene has CDR1 SGHKS and CDR2 YYEKEE (reference sequence). The CDR3 contains 16 residues. The CDR3 loop is CASSLTGTENNQPQHF. DNA of the CDR3: TGTGCCAGCAGCTTGACCGGGACGGAGAATAATCAGCCCCAGCATTTT.

The V gene is TRBV5-1, the J gene TRBJ2-7; TRBD1 matches 9 bases. CDR3 size: 14 residues. Germline CDR1 SGHRS, CDR2 YFSETQ. Unmatched junction bases numbered 7, after V lost 2 bases and J lost 7 bases. CDR3 sequence reads: CASSFAGQGREQYF. CDR3 sequence (DNA): TGCGCCAGCAGCTTCGCCGGACAGGGGAGAGAGCAGTACTTC.

The gene calls are TRBV7-2 and TRBJ2-1; D may be TRBD2 (5 bases). Germline V gene data show CDR1 as SGHTA and CDR2 as FQGNSA. The CDR3 runs 13 residues. V was shortened by 6 bases and J by 9 bases, with 15 bases between the two germline ends. CDR3 bases: TGTGCCAGCAGGATTTTACTAGGAGGTGAGCAGTTCTTC. This encodes CASRILLGGEQFF.

The chain is built from TRBV12-5 and TRBJ1-1; 12 bases fit TRBD1. Per the germline V gene, CDR1 is LGHNT and CDR2 is FRNRAP. After removal of 5 bases from V and 5 bases from J, the junction contained 9 bases not matched to a gene. The CDR3 is 16 amino acids. The CDR3: CASGPPGQGARTEAFF. Written as DNA, the CDR3 is TGTGCTAGTGGTCCACCGGGACAGGGGGCCCGTACTGAAGCTTTCTTT.

This chain joins TRBV18 and TRBJ1-1; D call uncertain. This CDR3 comprises 13 residues. Trimming cost V 3 bases and J 2 bases, with 7 bases left between them. Looked up from germline, CDR1 is KGHSH and CDR2 is LQKENI. The CDR3 DNA reads TGTGCCAGCTCACCCCAAGCAAACACTGAAGCTTTCTTT. Translated, it gives CASSPQANTEAFF.